Shown below are 30 T cell receptor beta chains from a single sample sequenced in a study of beta chain features in type 1 diabetes. Expressed TCRB transcripts were sequenced after all isolated RNA was converted to cDNA. TCRdb keeps only in-frame clones here, not all; method: immunoSEQ multiplex PCR. The table records hundreds of thousands of clones, about an eighth of them present only once. The sequenced sample was naive CD4+ T cells from blood. These receptors were obtained from a woman aged 18-29 years in good health.

V is TRBV7-9 and J is TRBJ2-3; D is perhaps TRBD1 (6 bases). V was clipped by 1 base and J by 0 bases, with 11 bases between them. In germline, CDR1 is SEHNR, CDR2 FQNEAQ (reference sequence). The CDR3 has 16 residues. CDR3 sequence reads: CASSLGTDISTDTQYF. The CDR3 DNA sequence: TGTGCCAGCAGCTTAGGGACAGACATCAGCACAGATACGCAGTATTTT.

With respect to this clone: Distinct nucleotide sequences in the sample also encode this CDR3. The V call is TRBV5-1, the J call TRBJ2-7, with D unresolved. Germline CDR1 SGHRS, CDR2 YFSETQ. The V end lost 0 bases, the J end lost 4 bases, and 5 bases lay between the germline ends. The CDR3 spans 12 residues. The CDR3 protein is CASSLGGYEQYF. CDR3 nucleotide sequence: TGCGCCAGCAGCTTGGGAGGTTACGAGCAGTACTTC. The variable domain in full, with the rest retrieved from reference TRBV5-1 and TRBJ2-7, is KAGVTQTPRYLIKTRGQQVTLSCSPISGHRSVSWYQQTPGQGLQFLFEYFSETQRNKGNFPGRFSGRQFSNSRSEMNVSTLELGDSALYLCASSLGGYEQYFGPGTRLTVT.

This clone was seen a handful of times. This chain connects TRBV6-6 to TRBJ1-2; the D is unclear. Trimming pared 2 bases from V and 2 bases from J, leaving 9 bases between. Germline CDR1 reads MNHNY; CDR2 reads SVGAGI (reference sequence). This CDR3 spans 14 amino acids. CDR3 coding DNA: TGTGCCAGCAGTTACGTGGAGGGAAACTATGGCTACACCTTC. It codes for CASSYVEGNYGYTF.

This clone appeared a few times. The chain combines TRBV29-1 with TRBJ2-7; the D call may be TRBD1 or TRBD2 (6 bases each). V lost 4 bases and J lost 2, with 15 bases in between. Germline CDR1 is SQVTM and CDR2 is ANQGSEA. The CDR3 covers 14 residues. CDR3 bases: TGCAGCGTTGCGGGGGCCTCTCAGACCTACGAGCAGTACTTC. Encoded protein: CSVAGASQTYEQYF.

In its sample, this clone was seen a few times. The CDR3, as DNA: TGTGCCTGGAGTTTCGGGGACTCTGGAAACACCATATATTTT. This encodes CAWSFGDSGNTIYF. The rearrangement joins TRBV30 to TRBJ1-3; no clear D. Trimming shortened V by 2 bases and J by 0 bases, and 8 bases separated the two germline ends. This CDR3 is built from 14 residues. Looked up from germline, CDR1 is GTSNPN and CDR2 is SVGIG (reference sequence).

This chain links TRBV4-1 with TRBJ2-7, with TRBD2 identical over 9 bases. Unmatched junction bases numbered 7, after V lost 3 bases and J lost 1 base. This CDR3 region has 16 residues. The germline V gene has CDR1 MGHRA and CDR2 YSYEKL. The CDR3 protein is CASSQAVAGVSYEQYF. The CDR3 DNA is TGCGCCAGCAGCCAGGCAGTAGCGGGAGTGTCCTACGAGCAGTACTTC.

This clone was counted between two and nine times. The chain links TRBV9 to TRBJ1-4, with no clear D. Between the trimmed V and J ends, which lost 0 bases and 2 bases, there was a span of 2 bases. This CDR3 comprises 13 residues. Germline V gene data show CDR1 as SGDLS and CDR2 as YYNGEE. The CDR3 is CASSVATNEKLFF. The CDR3 DNA reads TGTGCCAGCAGCGTAGCGACTAATGAAAAACTGTTTTTT. Combining the CDR3 with reference TRBV9 and TRBJ1-4 gives the whole variable domain DSGVTQTPKHLITATGQRVTLRCSPRSGDLSVYWYQQSLDQGLQFLIQYYNGEERAKGNILERFSAQQFPDLHSELNLSSLELGDSALYFCASSVATNEKLFFGSGTQLSVL.

The chain is built from TRBV29-1 and TRBJ1-1; no firm D call. Per the germline V gene, CDR1 is SQVTM and CDR2 is ANQGSEA. V was pared by 0 bases and J by 5 bases, with 7 bases between. The CDR3 runs to 12 residues. The CDR3 spells CSVEDVRTEAFF. DNA of the CDR3: TGCAGCGTTGAAGACGTGAGAACTGAAGCTTTCTTT. The variable domain in full, with the rest retrieved from reference TRBV29-1 and TRBJ1-1, is SAVISQKPSRDICQRGTSLTIQCQVDSQVTMMFWYRQQPGQSLTLIATANQGSEATYESGFVIDKFPISRPNLTFSTLTVSNMSPEDSSIYLCSVEDVRTEAFFGQGTRLTVV.

V gene TRBV25-1 combines with J gene TRBJ2-6; D gene uncertain. V lost 6 bases, J lost 0 bases, and 6 bases lay in between. Germline CDR1 and CDR2: MGHDK and SYGVNS. The CDR3 loop spans 14 amino acids. The CDR3 region has the DNA TGTGCCAGCAGAGACCCCTCTGGGGCCAACGTCCTGACTTTC. Its protein is CASRDPSGANVLTF. Based on the CDR3 plus reference TRBV25-1 and TRBJ2-6, the full variable domain is EADIYQTPRYLVIGTGKKITLECSQTMGHDKMYWYQQDPGMELHLIHYSYGVNSTEKGDLSSESTVSRIRTEHFPLTLESARPSHTSQYLCASRDPSGANVLTFGAGSRLTVL.

The chain links TRBV21-1 to TRBJ2-7; the D segment call TRBD1 is taken from the table without a DNA check. TRBV21-1 is deemed a pseudogene. The CDR3 length is 11 residues. In nucleotides, the CDR3 is TGTGCCAGCAGACAGGGCTACGAGCAGTACGTC. Its protein is CASRQGYEQYV.

This clone was found a few times. CDR3 nucleotides: TGCGCCAGCAGCTTGGACGGGAACGGCCTCGAGCAGTACTTC. Residues: CASSLDGNGLEQYF. The V and J genes are TRBV5-1 and TRBJ2-7, with D perhaps matching TRBD2 (5 bases). Germline-derived CDR1 and CDR2 are SGHRS and YFSETQ. CDR3 length equals 14 residues. V gave up 0 bases and J gave up 6 bases, with 13 bases separating them.

V is TRBV18 and J is TRBJ1-1; no reliable D call. CDR3 size: 15 residues. Trimming pared 3 bases from V and 0 bases from J, leaving 11 bases between. Germline V gene data show CDR1 as KGHSH and CDR2 as LQKENI. CDR3 protein: CASSPVIGMNTEAFF. CDR3 DNA sequence: TGTGCCAGCTCACCGGTGATCGGCATGAACACTGAAGCTTTCTTT.

The chain has TRBV9 and TRBJ1-2; 10 bases map to TRBD1. CDR3 size: 15 residues. With 4 bases clipped from V and 4 bases from J, the junction kept 7 bases outside the gene matches. The germline gives CDR1 SGDLS, CDR2 YYNGEE. CDR3 residues: CASSRAGTGAYGYTF. As DNA, the CDR3 is TGTGCCAGCAGCAGAGCCGGGACAGGGGCCTATGGCTACACCTTC. Supplemented by reference TRBV9 and TRBJ1-2, the full variable domain reads DSGVTQTPKHLITATGQRVTLRCSPRSGDLSVYWYQQSLDQGLQFLIQYYNGEERAKGNILERFSAQQFPDLHSELNLSSLELGDSALYFCASSRAGTGAYGYTFGSGTRLTVV.

This clone turned up a few times. V and J are TRBV15 and TRBJ2-4; 7 bases are shared with TRBD2. J was trimmed by 7 bases and V by 6 bases; bases with no gene match: 18. The CDR3 totals 17 residues. Germline lookup yields CDR1 LNHNV and CDR2 YYDKDF (reference sequence). The CDR3 loop reads CATRKTASGPWGNIQYF. The CDR3 region has the DNA TGTGCCACCAGGAAGACAGCTAGCGGCCCCTGGGGGAACATTCAGTACTTC.

The chain employs TRBV30 and TRBJ1-2; the D gene is possibly TRBD1 (5 bases). Germline CDR1 is GTSNPN and CDR2 is SVGIG (reference sequence). V lost 7 bases and J 2 bases, leaving 14 bases between the germline ends. The CDR3 extends over 13 amino acids. This CDR3 reads CASRTGDNYGYTF. CDR3 DNA: TGTGCCTCCAGAACGGGGGACAACTATGGCTACACCTTC.

The chain is built from TRBV4-1 and TRBJ1-4, with 11 bases identical to TRBD1. Germline V CDR1 and CDR2: MGHRA, YSYEKL. The CDR3 covers 15 residues. With 1 base clipped from V and 10 bases from J, the junction kept 5 bases outside the gene matches. This CDR3 reads CASSQAGTGGAKLFF. The CDR3 DNA reads TGCGCCAGCAGCCAAGCCGGGACAGGGGGAGCAAAACTGTTTTTT.

There are a few counts of this clone. In the same sample, other DNA sequences code for this CDR3. The chain is built from TRBV7-2 and TRBJ2-1, with 9 bases matching TRBD2. Looked up from germline, CDR1 is SGHTA and CDR2 is FQGNSA. The CDR3 is 15 amino acids. V lost 1 base, J lost 3 bases, and 1 base stayed unmatched. The CDR3 loop reads CASSLGLAVYNEQFF. The CDR3 DNA sequence: TGTGCCAGCAGCTTAGGACTAGCGGTCTACAATGAGCAGTTCTTC.

This clone was detected only a few times. This specimen includes other DNA sequences encoding the same CDR3. The J gene is TRBJ2-1, the V gene TRBV7-3; 8 bases match TRBD2. This CDR3 comprises 15 residues. Germline CDR1 is SGHTA and CDR2 is FQGTGA. The J segment lost 1 base and the V segment lost 2 bases, leaving 1 base of the junction unmatched. The CDR3 reads CASSLLAGSYNEQFF. For the CDR3, the DNA is TGTGCCAGCAGCTTATTAGCGGGGTCCTACAATGAGCAGTTCTTC.

The chain joins TRBV7-2 to TRBJ1-1, with D unresolved. Germline V CDR1 and CDR2: SGHTA, FQGNSA. Trimming left V 6 bases short and J 1 base short, with 3 bases between. This CDR3 spans 11 amino acids. For the CDR3, the DNA is TGTGCCAGCAGACAGAACACTGAAGCTTTCTTT. This encodes CASRQNTEAFF.

This clone was counted a few times. The chain recombines TRBV7-2 with TRBJ1-6; weak D call: TRBD1 (5 bases). This CDR3 has 16 amino acids. Germline CDR1 and CDR2: SGHTA and FQGNSA. Trimming took 1 base from V and 6 from J, leaving 13 bases between them. CDR3 nucleotides: TGTGCCAGCAGCTTAGGGGGGAACCTAATTAATTCACCCCTCCACTTT. Its protein product is CASSLGGNLINSPLHF.

This clone was recorded a few times. This chain joins TRBV29-1 and TRBJ2-3, with D possibly matching TRBD1 (5 bases). With 5 bases removed from V and 3 bases from J, the gap between germline ends came to 12 bases. The CDR3 runs to 13 residues. CDR1 SQVTM and CDR2 ANQGSEA come from the germline V gene. CDR3 sequence (DNA): TGCAGCGTTCCAGGGTTAACGACAGATACGCAGTATTTT. Its translation is CSVPGLTTDTQYF.

The chain employs TRBV7-2 and TRBJ1-1, with D unresolved. Trimming took off 1 base at V and 3 bases at J, with 12 bases between the two ends. In germline, CDR1 is SGHTA, CDR2 FQGNSA. CDR3 length equals 15 residues. The DNA of the CDR3 is TGTGCCAGCAGCTTAGATGGGGAAGTTCACACTGAAGCTTTCTTT. Its translation: CASSLDGEVHTEAFF.

The chain employs TRBV7-3 and TRBJ2-1, with a possible D match to TRBD2 (5 bases). From germline, CDR1 is SGHTA and CDR2 FQGTGA. Trimming removed 4 bases from V and 6 bases from J, with 13 bases in between. The CDR3 consists of 14 residues. This CDR3 is CASSSAASGNEQFF. The CDR3 DNA follows: TGTGCCAGCAGCTCCGCGGCCAGCGGCAATGAGCAGTTCTTC.

This chain uses TRBV30 with TRBJ2-5; TRBD2 agrees at 14 bases. Germline V lookup: CDR1 GTSNPN, CDR2 SVGIG (reference sequence). V trimming: 3 bases; J trimming: 5 bases; junction bases outside the gene matches: 14. This CDR3 spans 18 amino acids. The CDR3, as DNA: TGTGCCTGGAGGGTGGCGGGACTAGCGGGAGTATCGCGGGAGACCCAGTACTTC. Residues: CAWRVAGLAGVSRETQYF.

The rearrangement links TRBV19 to TRBJ2-5, with D maybe TRBD2 (6 bases). CDR3 size: 15 residues. CDR1 and CDR2 (germline): LNHDA, SQIVND (reference sequence). V lost 3 bases, J lost 5 bases, and 16 bases lay in between. The CDR3, as DNA: TGTGCCAGTAGTATTATGCGGGACGGCGAGGAGACCCAGTACTTC. It encodes CASSIMRDGEETQYF.

This clone was seen only a few times. This chain connects TRBV5-5 to TRBJ2-1; TRBD1 aligns across 8 bases. This CDR3 has 12 residues. Germline CDR1 is SGHKS and CDR2 is YYEKEE (reference sequence). J was trimmed by 12 bases and V by 4 bases; bases with no gene match: 6. CDR3 protein: CASSTSQGVQFF. The CDR3 DNA sequence: TGTGCCAGCAGCACCTCACAGGGGGTGCAGTTCTTC.

V is TRBV7-2 and J is TRBJ2-3, with 8 bases fitting TRBD2. The V gene end was trimmed by 3 bases and the J gene end by 2 bases; junction bases not matched to a gene: 4. The germline V gene has CDR1 SGHTA and CDR2 FQGNSA. CDR3 size: 15 residues. The CDR3 is CASSFRRGVTDTQYF. The DNA for the CDR3 is TGTGCCAGCAGCTTTCGGCGGGGGGTCACAGATACGCAGTATTTT.

This clone appeared a few times. This sequence joins TRBV5-1 and TRBJ2-5; 12 positions match TRBD2. V was clipped by 0 bases and J by 5 bases; unmatched bases: 5. Germline loops: CDR1 SGHRS, CDR2 YFSETQ. The CDR3 is 16 amino acids. CDR3 bases: TGCGCCAGCAGCTTGGGACTAGCGGGAGTTGGGGAGACCCAGTACTTC. This encodes CASSLGLAGVGETQYF.

V is TRBV25-1 and J is TRBJ2-1, with 12 bases aligning to TRBD2. Germline CDR1 is MGHDK and CDR2 is SYGVNS. CDR3 size: 17 residues. J lost 2 bases, V lost 6 bases, and 8 bases had no gene match. The CDR3 nucleotides read TGTGCCAGCAGAGGAGGACTAGCGGGACACACCTACAATGAGCAGTTCTTC. It encodes CASRGGLAGHTYNEQFF. The full variable domain, with the rest looked up from reference TRBV25-1 and TRBJ2-1, is EADIYQTPRYLVIGTGKKITLECSQTMGHDKMYWYQQDPGMELHLIHYSYGVNSTEKGDLSSESTVSRIRTEHFPLTLESARPSHTSQYLCASRGGLAGHTYNEQFFGPGTRLTVL.

Many counts were recorded for this clone. The rearrangement links TRBV13 to TRBJ2-1; D unclear. Germline V CDR1 and CDR2: PRHDT, FYEKMQ (reference sequence). The CDR3 has 11 amino acids. V was trimmed by 5 bases and J by 10 bases, leaving 9 bases between them. CDR3 residues: CASSQIGEQFF. In DNA, the CDR3 is TGTGCCAGCAGCCAGATCGGGGAGCAGTTCTTC.